A single sample gave rise to the 25 T cell receptor beta chains below, sequenced in a study of shared clonotypes between healthy human individuals. Terminally differentiated effector memory CD45RA+ cells were excluded from the naive CD8 cells, which were CD45RO-negative and positively selected for CCR7. Sequencing used immunoSEQ multiplex PCR; TCRdb keeps in-frame clones, though not all of them. The sample includes about 2.1 million clones, roughly 93% of them seen just once. Sequencing used naive CD8+ T cells from PBMCs. The receptors shown here come from a man younger than 30 in good health. Some clones in this sample may be carry-over from other donors' samples.

The chain joins TRBV27 to TRBJ1-5, with TRBD1 matching over 7 bases. This CDR3 has 18 amino acids. Germline V CDR1 and CDR2: MNHEY, SMNVEV (reference sequence). V dropped 5 bases and J dropped 2; count of bases not matched to a gene: 15. CDR3 nucleotides: TGTGCCAGCAGTCAATACCCGCCAGGGGGGTTCGGCAATCAGCCCCAGCATTTT. It translates to CASSQYPPGGFGNQPQHF.

The chain is built from TRBV28 and TRBJ1-1; D remains unclear. The CDR3 spans 13 residues. Looked up from germline, CDR1 is MDHEN and CDR2 is SYDVKM. V lost 6 bases and J lost 0, with 8 bases in between. The CDR3 DNA follows: TGTGCCAGCAGGGTGAGCTTGAACACTGAAGCTTTCTTT. Protein: CASRVSLNTEAFF.

The J gene is TRBJ1-1, the V gene TRBV27; tentatively, D is TRBD1 (5 bases). Per germline, CDR1 MNHEY and CDR2 SMNVEV (reference sequence). The CDR3 has 14 amino acids. The V gene lost 2 bases and the J gene lost 5 bases, with 12 bases spanning the gap. The CDR3 region has the DNA TGTGCCAGCAGTTTAATGTGGGGCGTAACTGAAGCTTTCTTT. Its translation is CASSLMWGVTEAFF.

The CDR3 DNA reads as TGTGCCACCGGGCCCTTCAATCAGCCCCAGCATTTT. Amino acid sequence: CATGPFNQPQHF. The V gene is TRBV27, the J gene TRBJ1-5; D remains ambiguous. The CDR3 loop spans 12 amino acids. Per germline, CDR1 MNHEY and CDR2 SMNVEV (reference sequence). V gave up 10 bases and J gave up 3 bases, with 10 bases separating them.

As concerns this clone: Additional DNA sequences in this sample encode the identical CDR3. The genes are TRBV13 and TRBJ2-7; a weak D match, TRBD1 (5 bases). V lost 3 bases, J lost 1 base, and 7 bases lay in between. CDR1 is PRHDT and CDR2 is FYEKMQ in the germline V gene (reference sequence). The CDR3 loop spans 13 amino acids. The CDR3 sequence is CASSFRQSYEQYF. CDR3 coding DNA: TGTGCCAGCAGCTTTCGACAGTCCTACGAGCAGTACTTC.

As regards this clone: This CDR3 is also generated by other DNA sequences in the sample. The chain combines TRBV19 with TRBJ1-5; D uncertain. Trimming took off 6 bases at V and 2 bases at J, with 5 bases between the two ends. There are 12 residues in the CDR3. CDR1 is LNHDA and CDR2 is SQIVND in the germline V gene (reference sequence). The CDR3 here is CASSIGNQPQHF. Here the CDR3 DNA reads TGTGCCAGTAGCATCGGCAATCAGCCCCAGCATTTT.

This clone occurred once. The chain joins TRBV27 to TRBJ1-2, with D hard to call. V was cut by 3 bases and J by 8 bases, with 13 bases left in between. The CDR3 contains 13 residues. The V gene's germline CDR1 is MNHEY and CDR2 SMNVEV (reference sequence). As DNA, the CDR3 is TGTGCCAGCAGTTTGGCTCCCAACAACGGCTACACCTTC. Protein sequence: CASSLAPNNGYTF.

This rearrangement joins TRBV7-8 to TRBJ2-2, with a possible D match to TRBD1 (5 bases). Trimming removed 5 bases from V and 3 bases from J, with 10 bases in between. The CDR3 is 14 amino acids. Germline V gene sequence: CDR1 SGHVS, CDR2 FQNEAQ. The CDR3 loop reads CASSPTRDTGELFF. For the CDR3, the DNA is TGTGCCAGCAGCCCAACCAGGGACACCGGGGAGCTGTTTTTT.

The chain has TRBV28 and TRBJ1-5; 8 bases agree with TRBD1. Germline values: CDR1 MDHEN, CDR2 SYDVKM. The trim removed 7 bases at V and 0 bases at J, leaving 8 bases unmatched. This CDR3 has 16 residues. In DNA form, the CDR3 reads TGTGCCAGCAACAAACCCGGGACAGGTAGCAATCAGCCCCAGCATTTT. Protein: CASNKPGTGSNQPQHF.

This chain uses TRBV29-1 with TRBJ2-2; D not resolved. Deletions cut 7 bases from V and 0 bases from J, with 12 bases between. This CDR3 is 14 amino acids long. Per the germline V gene, CDR1 is SQVTM and CDR2 is ANQGSEA. The CDR3 nucleotides read TGCAGCGGAGGCGGCGGCGCGAACACCGGGGAGCTGTTTTTT. It translates to CSGGGGANTGELFF.

The rearrangement links TRBV11-2 to TRBJ2-5, with D unresolved. The CDR3 has 15 amino acids. Trimming took off 1 base at V and 2 bases at J, with 11 bases between the two ends. CDR1 is SGHAT and CDR2 is FQNNGV in the germline V gene. CDR3 DNA: TGTGCCAGCAGCTTAGTGTTTGGAATTCAAGAGACCCAGTACTTC. It specifies CASSLVFGIQETQYF.

This chain links TRBV9 with TRBJ2-7; 10 bases agree with TRBD2. V gave up 3 bases and J gave up 6 bases; unmatched junction bases: 3. The germline CDR1 and CDR2 sequences are SGDLS and YYNGEE. The CDR3 extends over 13 amino acids. CDR3 coding DNA: TGTGCCAGCAGCGCATGGACTAGCGGCGAGCAGTACTTC. Its translation: CASSAWTSGEQYF. Looking up the rest from reference TRBV9 and TRBJ2-7 gives the full variable domain: DSGVTQTPKHLITATGQRVTLRCSPRSGDLSVYWYQQSLDQGLQFLIQYYNGEERAKGNILERFSAQQFPDLHSELNLSSLELGDSALYFCASSAWTSGEQYFGPGTRLTVT.

The V gene is TRBV7-8, the J gene TRBJ2-7, with D perhaps assigned TRBD1 or TRBD2 (5 bases each). V was pared by 3 bases and J by 0 bases, with 18 bases between. Germline assignment: CDR1 SGHVS and CDR2 FQNEAQ. The CDR3 runs 17 residues. The CDR3 region has the DNA TGTGCCAGCAGCTTGAAACGGGACCGTACCCCCTCCTACGAGCAGTACTTC. Amino acids: CASSLKRDRTPSYEQYF.

A word on this clone: In the same sample, other DNA sequences code for this CDR3. The V call is TRBV27, the J call TRBJ2-7, with 8 bases aligning to TRBD2. CDR3 length: 14 residues. Germline V gene sequence: CDR1 MNHEY, CDR2 SMNVEV (reference sequence). V shed 5 bases and J 4 bases; nucleotides not matched to a gene: 7. This CDR3 reads CASSPLAGGYEQYF. Here the CDR3 DNA reads TGTGCCAGCAGTCCCCTGGCGGGAGGTTACGAGCAGTACTTC.

The J gene is TRBJ2-7, the V gene TRBV9; a possible D gene is TRBD2 (5 bases). From germline, CDR1 is SGDLS and CDR2 YYNGEE. This CDR3 is built from 15 residues. Trimming took 0 bases from V and 4 from J, leaving 14 bases between them. The CDR3 DNA reads TGTGCCAGCAGCGTAGGGCTGGACTCCGGTTACGAGCAGTACTTC. Translated: CASSVGLDSGYEQYF.

Regarding this clone: Other DNA sequences in the sample encode the same CDR3. The J gene is TRBJ2-5, the V gene TRBV27, with no clear D. Germline assignment: CDR1 MNHEY and CDR2 SMNVEV (reference sequence). V was pared by 8 bases and J by 5 bases, with 6 bases between. There are 10 residues in the CDR3. In DNA form, the CDR3 reads TGTGCCAGCGGATGGGAGACCCAGTACTTC. Protein sequence: CASGWETQYF.

This clone occurred once. This chain connects TRBV28 to TRBJ1-2, with TRBD1 matching 12 bases. J was trimmed by 8 bases and V by 5 bases; bases with no gene match: 9. The CDR3 consists of 15 residues. Germline CDR1 and CDR2: MDHEN and SYDVKM. The DNA for the CDR3 is TGTGCCAGCAGTCCACTGGGACAGGGGGCGCAAGGCTACACCTTC. As protein: CASSPLGQGAQGYTF.

This clone showed up just a few times. The same CDR3 can be traced to other DNA sequences in this sample. This chain uses TRBV6-6 with TRBJ2-7; D remains unclear. V lost 0 bases, J lost 3 bases, and 3 bases lay in between. The CDR3 runs to 12 residues. Germline V lookup: CDR1 MNHNY, CDR2 SVGAGI (reference sequence). CDR3 DNA: TGTGCCAGCAGTTACTCGAACTACGAGCAGTACTTC. It specifies CASSYSNYEQYF.

This chain links TRBV27 with TRBJ1-1; D uncertain. Looked up from germline, CDR1 is MNHEY and CDR2 is SMNVEV (reference sequence). The V end lost 4 bases, the J end lost 1 base, and 7 bases lay between the germline ends. The CDR3 loop spans 13 amino acids. The CDR3 reads CASSYGKNTEAFF. Here the CDR3 DNA reads TGTGCCAGCAGTTATGGAAAGAACACTGAAGCTTTCTTT.

The chain couples TRBV19 to TRBJ1-1, with D tentatively TRBD1 (6 bases). With 5 bases removed from V and 6 bases from J, the gap between germline ends came to 19 bases. Germline CDR1 is LNHDA and CDR2 is SQIVND (reference sequence). CDR3 size: 15 residues. DNA for the CDR3: TGTGCCAGTAGTCTAACAGGGATAGCAAATGCTGAAGCTTTCTTT. It translates to CASSLTGIANAEAFF.

CDR3 sequence (DNA): TGTGCCAGCATGGCGGGAGGGGGTGGGTACAATGAGCAGTTCTTC. Translated: CASMAGGGGYNEQFF. The V and J genes are TRBV27 and TRBJ2-1, with 9 bases aligning to TRBD2. The length of the CDR3 is 15 residues. Germline V gene sequence: CDR1 MNHEY, CDR2 SMNVEV (reference sequence). V shed 7 bases and J 4 bases; nucleotides not matched to a gene: 8.

The chain combines TRBV27 with TRBJ2-3; no clear D. The V gene's germline CDR1 is MNHEY and CDR2 SMNVEV (reference sequence). The CDR3 consists of 13 residues. V was shortened by 3 bases and J by 6 bases, with 10 bases between the two germline ends. CDR3 nucleotide sequence: TGTGCCAGCAGTTTCCCCTTCGGGGATACGCAGTATTTT. Its protein product is CASSFPFGDTQYF.

Turning to this clone: The same CDR3 also results from other DNA sequences found in this sample. The gene calls are TRBV29-1 and TRBJ2-2; tentatively, D is TRBD1 (7 bases). The germline V gene encodes CDR1 SQVTM and CDR2 ANQGSEA. The CDR3 spans 12 residues. Deletions cut 6 bases from V and 5 bases from J, with 10 bases between. CDR3 residues: CSVEGQTGELFF. The CDR3 DNA reads TGCAGCGTGGAGGGACAGACCGGGGAGCTGTTTTTT.

This rearrangement joins TRBV5-1 to TRBJ1-1; weak D call: TRBD1 (6 bases). V was trimmed by 3 bases and J by 6 bases, leaving 12 bases between them. Germline loops: CDR1 SGHRS, CDR2 YFSETQ. CDR3 length equals 13 residues. CDR3 sequence reads: CASSSWTAPEAFF. For the CDR3, the DNA is TGCGCCAGCAGCTCATGGACAGCTCCTGAAGCTTTCTTT. Drawing the rest from reference TRBV5-1 and TRBJ1-1, the complete variable domain is KAGVTQTPRYLIKTRGQQVTLSCSPISGHRSVSWYQQTPGQGLQFLFEYFSETQRNKGNFPGRFSGRQFSNSRSEMNVSTLELGDSALYLCASSSWTAPEAFFGQGTRLTVV.

This rearrangement joins TRBV18 to TRBJ1-2, with 10 bases aligning to TRBD1. Germline loops: CDR1 KGHSH, CDR2 LQKENI. The J segment lost 6 bases and the V segment lost 2 bases, leaving 9 bases of the junction unmatched. The CDR3 covers 16 residues. The CDR3: CASSPDWGTGADGYTF. In DNA form, the CDR3 reads TGTGCCAGCTCACCAGATTGGGGGACAGGGGCTGATGGCTACACCTTC. The entire variable domain, with the rest obtained from reference TRBV18 and TRBJ1-2, is as follows: NAGVMQNPRHLVRRRGQEARLRCSPMKGHSHVYWYRQLPEEGLKFMVYLQKENIIDESGMPKERFSAEFPKEGPSILRIQQVVRGDSAAYFCASSPDWGTGADGYTFGSGTRLTVV.